Below are 25 T cell receptor beta chains sequenced from a single sample in a study of blood T cell repertoires in COVID-19. The repertoire was sequenced with immunoSEQ multiplex PCR; TCRdb's copy has only in-frame clones and lacks some. The sample includes 88,000 or so clones, 85% of them seen just once. Sequencing input: peripheral blood. The receptors were sampled from a man between 60 and 75 years old with acute or convalescent COVID-19.

This clone was recorded a few times. The chain links TRBV30 to TRBJ1-3; 10 bases are shared with TRBD1. The germline V gene has CDR1 GTSNPN and CDR2 SVGIG (reference sequence). The ends lost 8 bases at V and 3 bases at J; junction bases unmatched: 4. The CDR3 is made up of 13 amino acids. The CDR3 loop reads CAQTGGFGNTIYF. Here the CDR3 DNA reads TGTGCCCAGACAGGGGGCTTTGGAAACACCATATATTTT.

This sequence joins TRBV19 and TRBJ2-3, with 7 nucleotides matching TRBD2. The trim removed 0 bases at V and 5 bases at J, leaving 8 bases unmatched. Germline values: CDR1 LNHDA, CDR2 SQIVND (reference sequence). This CDR3 comprises 16 residues. Here the CDR3 DNA reads TGTGCCAGTAGTATAGATGGGGCGGGAGCTGGAGATACGCAGTATTTT. Encoded protein: CASSIDGAGAGDTQYF.

The chain links TRBV11-1 to TRBJ2-7; 8 bases line up with TRBD2. The CDR3 spans 14 residues. The germline gives CDR1 SGHAT, CDR2 FQDESV (reference sequence). Trimming cost V 5 bases and J 5 bases; bases outside gene matches: 8. The CDR3 DNA reads as TGTGCCAGCAGCCCCCGGTACGGGGGGGACGAGCAGTACTTC. Protein: CASSPRYGGDEQYF.

V and J are TRBV5-1 and TRBJ2-2; 7 bases are a match to TRBD1. The CDR3 is 16 residues long. Per germline, CDR1 SGHRS and CDR2 YFSETQ. The V segment lost 0 bases and the J segment 0 bases; nucleotides outside the gene matches: 2. The CDR3 DNA sequence: TGCGCCAGCAGCTTGGTAGGGGGCGCGAACACCGGGGAGCTGTTTTTT. It translates to CASSLVGGANTGELFF. The full variable domain, completed using reference TRBV5-1 and TRBJ2-2, is KAGVTQTPRYLIKTRGQQVTLSCSPISGHRSVSWYQQTPGQGLQFLFEYFSETQRNKGNFPGRFSGRQFSNSRSEMNVSTLELGDSALYLCASSLVGGANTGELFFGEGSRLTVL.

The table lists this clone with a count of one. The chain uses TRBV5-4 and TRBJ2-7, with 12 nucleotides matching TRBD2. After removal of 4 bases from V and 0 bases from J, the junction contained 11 bases not matched to a gene. Germline CDR1 SGHNT, CDR2 YYREEE (reference sequence). CDR3 size: 18 residues. Here the CDR3 reads CASSLGLAGPGGSYEQYF. The CDR3 DNA is TGTGCCAGCAGCCTAGGACTAGCGGGGCCCGGGGGCTCCTACGAGCAGTACTTC.

This chain uses TRBV30 with TRBJ1-6, with 9 nucleotides matching TRBD1. V shed 0 bases and J 8 bases; nucleotides not matched to a gene: 8. CDR1 is GTSNPN, CDR2 SVGIG, per germline (reference sequence). The length of the CDR3 is 16 residues. The CDR3 DNA reads as TGTGCCTGGAGTGTAGCCCCACAGGGGGCTGATTCACCCCTCCACTTT. Protein: CAWSVAPQGADSPLHF.

This chain connects TRBV19 to TRBJ1-3; the D gene is possibly TRBD1 (5 bases). The V end was cut by 6 bases, the J end by 0 bases, with 12 bases between. This CDR3 is built from 15 residues. Germline values: CDR1 LNHDA, CDR2 SQIVND (reference sequence). The CDR3 sequence: CASSLRANSGNTIYF. CDR3 in DNA: TGTGCCAGTAGCCTCAGGGCGAACTCTGGAAACACCATATATTTT.

CDR3 nucleotides: TGTGCCAGCAGCTTATCTCAGGGCCAAGAGACCCAGTACTTC. Amino acid sequence: CASSLSQGQETQYF. The rearrangement uses TRBV7-2 and TRBJ2-5, with D maybe TRBD1 (5 bases). The V gene lost 2 bases and the J gene lost 1 base, with 8 bases spanning the gap. Germline CDR1 reads SGHTA; CDR2 reads FQGNSA. This CDR3 is built from 14 residues. The variable domain in full, with the rest retrieved from reference TRBV7-2 and TRBJ2-5, is GAGVSQSPSNKVTEKGKDVELRCDPISGHTALYWYRQSLGQGLEFLIYFQGNSAPDKSGLPSDRFSAERTGGSVSTLTIQRTQQEDSAVYLCASSLSQGQETQYFGPGTRLLVL.

This clone was picked up a small number of times. This sequence joins TRBV7-2 and TRBJ1-2; tentatively, D is TRBD1 (6 bases). This CDR3 is built from 17 residues. Germline V gene lookup returns CDR1 SGHTA and CDR2 FQGNSA. Trimming removed 0 bases from V and 5 bases from J, with 19 bases in between. The CDR3 is CASSLAPGGGASYGYTF. The CDR3 nucleotides are TGTGCCAGCAGCTTAGCCCCCGGGGGGGGCGCCTCATATGGCTACACCTTC.

For the CDR3, the DNA is TGTGCCAGTAGTATTCAGGGACTAGCGGGAGTTTGGAACACCGGGGAGCTGTTTTTT. This gives the protein CASSIQGLAGVWNTGELFF. The chain has TRBV19 and TRBJ2-2, with 14 bases lining up with TRBD2. V dropped 3 bases and J dropped 1; count of bases not matched to a gene: 7. Looked up from germline, CDR1 is LNHDA and CDR2 is SQIVND (reference sequence). The CDR3 is 19 residues long.

The chain employs TRBV9 and TRBJ1-5; a weak D match, TRBD1 (5 bases). V was cut by 4 bases and J by 7 bases, with 15 bases left in between. The CDR3 consists of 14 residues. CDR1 and CDR2 (germline): SGDLS, YYNGEE. CDR3 loop: CASSRSQGRQPQHF. In nucleotides, the CDR3 is TGTGCCAGCAGCAGATCGCAGGGTAGACAGCCCCAGCATTTT.

This clone is a singleton in its sample. The chain links TRBV5-4 to TRBJ2-2; tentative D call: TRBD2 (6 bases). This CDR3 has 17 residues. The germline gives CDR1 SGHNT, CDR2 YYREEE (reference sequence). V lost 4 bases and J 2 bases, leaving 18 bases between the germline ends. The CDR3: CASSPGLPGANTGELFF. The CDR3 coding sequence is TGTGCCAGCAGCCCGGGTCTACCGGGAGCTAACACCGGGGAGCTGTTTTTT.

This chain joins TRBV9 and TRBJ2-1, with 8 bases lining up with TRBD2. The CDR3 is 15 amino acids. The V gene end was trimmed by 1 base and the J gene end by 4 bases; junction bases not matched to a gene: 4. Germline CDR1 is SGDLS and CDR2 is YYNGEE. The CDR3, as DNA: TGTGCCAGCAGCGTACTAGCGGGTGGGTACAATGAGCAGTTCTTC. Its translation: CASSVLAGGYNEQFF.

This chain uses TRBV5-1 with TRBJ2-2, with D perhaps matching TRBD1 (6 bases). Germline V gene lookup returns CDR1 SGHRS and CDR2 YFSETQ. Trimming took off 6 bases at V and 0 bases at J, with 9 bases between the two ends. The CDR3 has 14 amino acids. The CDR3 here is CASTRTANTGELFF. The CDR3 bases are TGCGCCAGCACCCGGACAGCGAACACCGGGGAGCTGTTTTTT.

This clone was seen once. J is TRBJ1-1 and V is TRBV13; D perhaps matches TRBD1 (6 bases). The CDR3 has 15 residues. Looked up from germline, CDR1 is PRHDT and CDR2 is FYEKMQ (reference sequence). V shed 0 bases and J shed 4 bases, with 12 bases lying between them. The CDR3 sequence is CASSLGGRGGTEAFF. The CDR3 coding sequence is TGTGCCAGCAGCTTAGGCGGCAGGGGTGGCACTGAAGCTTTCTTT.

CDR3 bases: TGTGCCAGCAGTTCCCCTCTGGAGGGGCGGAATTCACCCCTCCACTTT. Encoded protein: CASSSPLEGRNSPLHF. This chain uses TRBV27 with TRBJ1-6; a possible D gene is TRBD1 (5 bases). The CDR3 is made up of 16 amino acids. Germline CDR1 MNHEY, CDR2 SMNVEV (reference sequence). Trimming removed 4 bases at V and 7 bases at J, with 17 bases between.

This chain joins TRBV11-2 and TRBJ2-3; D may be TRBD1 (5 bases). V lost 4 bases and J 4 bases, leaving 6 bases between the germline ends. From germline, CDR1 is SGHAT and CDR2 FQNNGV. The CDR3 length is 12 residues. The CDR3 protein is CASSSQADTQYF. Here the CDR3 DNA reads TGTGCCAGCAGCTCACAGGCAGATACGCAGTATTTT. The whole variable domain, remainder taken from reference TRBV11-2 and TRBJ2-3, is EAGVAQSPRYKIIEKRQSVAFWCNPISGHATLYWYQQILGQGPKLLIQFQNNGVVDDSQLPKDRFSAERLKGVDSTLKIQPAKLEDSAVYLCASSSQADTQYFGPGTRLTVL.

This clone was picked up many times. The J gene is TRBJ2-5, the V gene TRBV7-9; 10 bases align to TRBD2. Germline V gives CDR1 SEHNR, CDR2 FQNEAQ (reference sequence). The trim removed 1 base at V and 5 bases at J, leaving 10 bases unmatched. The CDR3 runs 17 residues. In DNA, the CDR3 is TGTGCCAGCAGCTTAGATGTAGCGGGAGGCTCTGCTGAGACCCAGTACTTC. This translates into CASSLDVAGGSAETQYF.

This clone was seen just once. The rearrangement links TRBV11-3 to TRBJ2-3; D is unclear. The CDR3 spans 13 residues. Per germline, CDR1 SGHNT and CDR2 YENEEA. The V end was cut by 4 bases, the J end by 6 bases, with 11 bases between. Here the CDR3 DNA reads TGTGCCAGCAGCTCTCGACTCGATGATACGCAGTATTTT. Its translation is CASSSRLDDTQYF.

J is TRBJ1-3 and V is TRBV3-1 (or the pseudogene TRBV3-2); the D is unclear. V was pared by 3 bases and J by 1 base, with 10 bases between. The germline V gene has CDR1 LGHDT and CDR2 YNNKEL (reference sequence). The CDR3 consists of 15 residues. The CDR3 region has the DNA TGTGCCAGCAGCCATCGTCAGGAATCTGGAAACACCATATATTTT. Residues: CASSHRQESGNTIYF.

The chain carries TRBV7-3 and TRBJ1-2; tentatively, D is TRBD1 (6 bases). CDR3 length equals 13 residues. Germline V gene sequence: CDR1 SGHTA, CDR2 FQGTGA. The ends were cut back, 5 bases at V and 3 bases at J, with 10 bases in the middle. The CDR3 DNA reads TGTGCCAGCAGCCCGGACAGACACTATGGCTACACCTTC. Translation: CASSPDRHYGYTF.

This rearrangement joins TRBV9 to TRBJ1-4, with 10 bases that match TRBD1. The CDR3 is made up of 13 amino acids. Germline CDR1 is SGDLS and CDR2 is YYNGEE. The ends lost 3 bases at V and 12 bases at J; junction bases unmatched: 5. The CDR3 DNA follows: TGTGCCAGCAGCGCTGAAGACAGGGGGCAACTGTTTTTT. This sequence encodes CASSAEDRGQLFF.

The CDR3 reads CASSLAGFDLNTEAFF. The CDR3 bases are TGCGCCAGCAGCTTGGCCGGGTTCGATCTGAACACTGAAGCTTTCTTT. The V call is TRBV5-1, the J call TRBJ1-1; D not certain. With 0 bases removed from V and 0 bases from J, the gap between germline ends came to 12 bases. This CDR3 region has 16 residues. The germline gives CDR1 SGHRS, CDR2 YFSETQ. The complete variable domain, with remaining parts taken from reference TRBV5-1 and TRBJ1-1, reads KAGVTQTPRYLIKTRGQQVTLSCSPISGHRSVSWYQQTPGQGLQFLFEYFSETQRNKGNFPGRFSGRQFSNSRSEMNVSTLELGDSALYLCASSLAGFDLNTEAFFGQGTRLTVV.

The chain employs TRBV29-1 and TRBJ2-1, with D possibly matching TRBD2 (5 bases). This CDR3 has 12 amino acids. CDR1 and CDR2 (germline): SQVTM, ANQGSEA. V gave up 4 bases and J gave up 5 bases, with 9 bases separating them. The CDR3 nucleotides are TGCAGCGTTGGGCGGAGGAACAATGAGCAGTTCTTC. Residues: CSVGRRNNEQFF.

This chain connects TRBV18 to TRBJ2-3; TRBD2 might be the D (5 bases). Trimming removed 8 bases at V and 2 bases at J, with 17 bases between. Germline CDR1 KGHSH, CDR2 LQKENI. The CDR3 extends over 15 amino acids. The DNA of the CDR3 is TGTGCCAGCAAAGTCGGTCTCGGGGACACAGATACGCAGTATTTT. Translation: CASKVGLGDTDTQYF.